This TCR beta chain was identified in a study of shared clonotypes between healthy human individuals. Study details: The study used three CD4 naive, three CD4 memory, two CD8 naive and one CD8 memory plate per donor.

V was pared by 5 bases and J by 3 bases, with 6 bases of the junction left unmatched. Germline V CDR1 and CDR2: WNHNN, SYGVQD (reference sequence). The CDR3 length is 15 residues. The naive CD8 fraction comprised CD45RO-negative cells positively selected for CCR7 and excluded terminally differentiated effector memory CD45RA+ cells. When replicate PCRs were run on sorted subsets, they used 200 ng DNA, about 30,000 T cell genomes. Libraries were prepared by immunoSEQ multiplex PCR; TCRdb keeps only in-frame clonotypes and omits some of them. Of around 640,000 clones listed, approximately 96% are singletons.

This chain connects TRBV10-1 to TRBJ2-2, with 7 bases that match TRBD2. The specimen was naive CD8+ T cells sorted from blood. This TCR was sampled from a woman under 40 in good health. The CDR3 spells CASSQAGLHTGELFF. For the CDR3, the DNA is TGCGCCAGCAGTCAAGCGGGACTTCACACCGGGGAGCTGTTTTTT.